This entry concerns a single TCR beta chain. The target antigen is unknown. Germline CDR1 is LNHDA and CDR2 is SQIVND (reference sequence). CDR3 length equals 15 residues. V was cut by 7 bases and J by 8 bases, with 21 bases left in between. This sample was included in a study of OX40 agonist ivuxolimab in advanced cancers. Broader study findings: Low normalized T-cell clonal expansion was additionally recorded for some nonresponders.

The table came from immunoSEQ multiplex PCR; TCRdb's copy has only in-frame clones and leaves some out. Among around 74,000 clones listed, approximately 92% were seen once. The TCR sequence derives from an adult with an advanced solid tumor such as melanoma, head and neck, liver or kidney cancer. The gene calls are TRBV19 and TRBJ2-1; D possibly corresponds to TRBD1 (6 bases). The specimen comprised CD4+ or CD8+ T cells sorted from blood, sampled in a trial of the OX40 agonist ivuxolimab. The CDR3 nucleotides read TGTGCCAGTACCAGGGCGGCAGGGGTTGGCGATGAGCAGTTCTTC. It codes for CASTRAAGVGDEQFF.